Shown below are 18 T cell receptor beta chains from a single sample sequenced in a study. Tregs were sorted as CD4+CD25+CD127-/low cells. MiXCR was run by TCRdb on the 5' RACE reads, yielding one entry per CDR3 protein. The data contain tens of thousands of distinct CDR3 sequences, approximately 23% of them singletons. The sequenced material came from Tregs sorted from a lymph node. These receptors all come from a female donor with breast cancer.

The V and J genes are TRBV5-5 and TRBJ2-2; D remains ambiguous. Germline V gene data show CDR1 as SGHKS and CDR2 as YYEKEE (reference sequence). The CDR3 runs 21 residues. V lost 0 bases, J lost 0 bases, and 24 bases lay in between. The CDR3: CASSLDGIWSPRFANTGELFF. In nucleotides, the CDR3 is TGTGCCAGCAGCTTGGACGGAATCTGGAGCCCTCGGTTCGCGAACACCGGGGAGCTGTTTTTT.

This clonotype was observed a single time. The rearrangement joins TRBV6-5 to TRBJ2-7, with D maybe TRBD2 (6 bases). Germline V gives CDR1 MNHEY, CDR2 SVGAGI. V lost 5 bases and J lost 4, with 21 bases in between. The CDR3 loop spans 16 amino acids. DNA for the CDR3: TGTGCCAGCAGTCCCCGTCTAGTGGGAGCGGGTTACGAGCAGTACTTC. Amino acid sequence: CASSPRLVGAGYEQYF.

The rearrangement uses TRBV7-6 and TRBJ2-2; tentative D call: TRBD1 (5 bases). Germline V CDR1 and CDR2: SGHVS, FNYEAQ. The length of the CDR3 is 15 residues. Trimming stripped 3 bases from V and 5 bases from J, with 13 bases between. CDR3 protein: CASSFPLGQTGELFF. The CDR3 nucleotides read TGTGCCAGCAGCTTCCCCCTGGGGCAAACCGGGGAGCTGTTTTTT. Supplemented by reference TRBV7-6 and TRBJ2-2, the full variable domain reads GAGVSQSPRYKVTKRGQDVALRCDPISGHVSLYWYRQALGQGPEFLTYFNYEAQQDKSGLPNDRFSAERPEGSISTLTIQRTEQRDSAMYRCASSFPLGQTGELFFGEGSRLTVL.

Concerning this clonotype: This may come from a read error, since a much larger clone is one base off. Since the CDR3 does not end with the conserved phenylalanine or tryptophan, this likely comes from a read error. The chain is built from TRBV5-5 and TRBJ1-1; no clear D gene. Per the germline V gene, CDR1 is SGHKS and CDR2 is YYEKEE (reference sequence). The length of the CDR3 is 15 residues. The V end was cut by 0 bases, the J end by 0 bases, with 9 bases between. CDR3 protein: CASSLATILNTEAFC. The CDR3 DNA follows: TGTGCCAGCAGCTTGGCAACCATCTTGAACACTGAAGCTTTCTGT.

A few counts support this clonotype. The V call is TRBV7-9, the J call TRBJ2-1; D remains ambiguous. The CDR3 has 14 amino acids. Germline V gene lookup returns CDR1 SEHNR and CDR2 FQNEAQ (reference sequence). Trimming removed 4 bases at V and 8 bases at J, with 15 bases between. In nucleotides, the CDR3 is TGTGCCAGCAGCTCGATGGGATCTAGGGATGAGCAGTTCTTC. As protein: CASSSMGSRDEQFF.

This clonotype has just one count. It may be a read error: a sequence one base away is much more abundant. The chain joins TRBV5-1 to TRBJ2-1; TRBD1 matches at 11 bases. The CDR3 contains 14 residues. The V gene's germline CDR1 is SGHRS and CDR2 YFSETQ. The CDR3 nucleotides are TGCACCAGCAGCCAGGGACAGGGGGGGAATGAGCAGTTCTTC. Its protein is CTSSQGQGGNEQFF.

This clonotype has just one count. It may be a read error: a sequence one base away is much more abundant. The chain couples TRBV6-2 or TRBV6-3 to TRBJ1-5; D not resolved. V was pared by 5 bases and J by 6 bases, with 17 bases between. CDR1 is MNHEY, CDR2 SVGEGT, per germline. This CDR3 comprises 15 residues. CDR3 DNA sequence: TGTGCCAGCAGTACTCACTCGGGTCAAGGTCAGCCCCAGCATTTT. It is translated as CASSTHSGQGQPQHF.

Comment on this clonotype: At one end, the junction sequence differs from germline, possibly due to a read error. The CDR3 region is CASGVGAGGPGNEQFF. DNA for the CDR3: TGTGCCAGCGGCGTAGGGGCGGGAGGGCCTGGAAATGAGCAGTTCTTC. The chain carries TRBV9 and TRBJ2-1; the match to TRBD2 covers 9 bases. This CDR3 is 16 amino acids long. CDR1 SGDLS and CDR2 YYNGEE come from the germline V gene.

There are many counts of this clonotype. This chain links TRBV9 with TRBJ1-6; TRBD1 might be the D (6 bases). Germline lookup yields CDR1 SGDLS and CDR2 YYNGEE. This CDR3 is built from 16 residues. The V end lost 0 bases, the J end lost 8 bases, and 15 bases lay between the germline ends. In nucleotides, the CDR3 is TGTGCCAGCAGCGTAGCTACGGACAGCCGGGATTCACCCCTCCACTTT. The encoded protein is CASSVATDSRDSPLHF.

The rearrangement joins TRBV7-3 to TRBJ2-7; D could derive from TRBD1 or TRBD2 (6 bases each). Germline V lookup: CDR1 SGHTA, CDR2 FQGTGA. This CDR3 is built from 14 residues. V dropped 5 bases and J dropped 3 bases, with 14 bases sitting between them. The CDR3 loop reads CASSPSGGLYEQYF. CDR3 nucleotides: TGTGCCAGCAGCCCCTCCGGGGGCCTCTACGAGCAGTACTTC.

This clonotype was counted a few times. The chain couples TRBV27 to TRBJ2-3, with D perhaps given as TRBD1 or TRBD2 (5 bases each). The CDR3 consists of 15 residues. V lost 1 base and J 1 base, leaving 9 bases between the germline ends. The germline CDR1 and CDR2 sequences are MNHEY and SMNVEV (reference sequence). The CDR3 spells CASSLWGSGTDTQYF. The CDR3 DNA is TGTGCCAGCAGTTTATGGGGGAGCGGCACAGATACGCAGTATTTT.

A few counts support this clonotype. The chain couples TRBV24-1 to TRBJ2-1; TRBD1 or TRBD2 may be the D gene (5 bases each). V shed 3 bases and J shed 8 bases, with 13 bases lying between them. The CDR3 loop spans 14 amino acids. Germline V gene data show CDR1 as KGHDR and CDR2 as SFDVKD. The CDR3 DNA follows: TGTGCCACCAGTGATATTGGTCGGGACGATGAGCAGTTCTTC. This sequence encodes CATSDIGRDDEQFF.

J is TRBJ2-2 and V is TRBV29-1; D possibly uses TRBD1 or TRBD2 (5 bases each). V was cut by 4 bases and J by 7 bases, with 13 bases left in between. CDR3 length: 13 amino acids. Germline V gene lookup returns CDR1 SQVTM and CDR2 ANQGSEA. As DNA, the CDR3 is TGCAGCGTTGTCGGGGCGCAGGACGGGGAGCTGTTTTTT. Amino acids: CSVVGAQDGELFF.

This clonotype showed up many times. This sequence joins TRBV27 and TRBJ2-2, with 11 bases that match TRBD1. Trimming at V came to 6 bases and at J to 11 bases, leaving 8 bases not matched to a gene. This CDR3 has 14 residues. The germline CDR1 and CDR2 sequences are MNHEY and SMNVEV (reference sequence). CDR3 amino acids: CASSWTGGIGELFF. The DNA for the CDR3 is TGTGCCAGCAGCTGGACAGGGGGCATCGGTGAGCTGTTTTTT.

This clonotype was counted ten times or more. The V gene is TRBV7-6, the J gene TRBJ2-1; 8 nucleotides line up with TRBD2. V dropped 4 bases and J dropped 4; count of bases not matched to a gene: 6. CDR3 length: 15 amino acids. CDR1 SGHVS and CDR2 FNYEAQ come from the germline V gene. Here the CDR3 reads CASSSGASGYNEQFF. CDR3 coding DNA: TGTGCCAGCAGCTCAGGGGCTAGCGGGTACAATGAGCAGTTCTTC.

The chain combines TRBV13 with TRBJ2-3, with 10 bases that match TRBD2. CDR3 length: 16 residues. Germline V gene sequence: CDR1 PRHDT, CDR2 FYEKMQ (reference sequence). Trimming at V came to 5 bases and at J to 2 bases, leaving 7 bases not matched to a gene. DNA for the CDR3: TGTGCCAGCAGCCCAGGACTAGCGGTTTTCACAGATACGCAGTATTTT. Translated, it gives CASSPGLAVFTDTQYF.

There are a few counts of this clonotype. This rearrangement joins TRBV28 to TRBJ2-5; TRBD2 is a possible D gene (5 bases). Germline values: CDR1 MDHEN, CDR2 SYDVKM. The CDR3 runs to 14 residues. The V end lost 3 bases, the J end lost 7 bases, and 15 bases lay between the germline ends. The CDR3 DNA follows: TGTGCCAGCAGTTTTTTGTCGGGATACGGGACCCAGTACTTC. It codes for CASSFLSGYGTQYF.

This clonotype came up a few times. This CDR3 reads CATSATADYGYTF. For the CDR3, the DNA is TGTGCCACCAGTGCAACGGCCGACTATGGCTACACCTTC. The gene calls are TRBV24-1 and TRBJ1-2; no reliable D call. Germline CDR1 is KGHDR and CDR2 is SFDVKD. CDR3 size: 13 residues. V was pared by 5 bases and J by 3 bases, with 9 bases between.